The TCR beta chain described here comes from a study of post-analysis software for immune sequencing data. The study, taken as a whole, reports: Samples made in the same batch grouped tightly together by F measure. Patients carried five TRBV segments more frequently than controls did, and TRBV5-6, TRBV5-1 and TRBV20-1 were among them.

Details on this clonotype: Its antigen is not identified.

This CDR3 region has 17 residues. CDR1 LGHNA and CDR2 YSLEER come from the germline V gene. Libraries were made from TCR beta cDNA, and they carried unique molecular identifiers. TCRdb fed the PCR reads into MiXCR, producing one record per CDR3 protein. Of a few hundred thousand distinct CDR3 sequences listed, about a third are singletons. This receptor was obtained from a girl under 18 with multiple sclerosis. The material sequenced was blood. The chain carries TRBV4-3 and TRBJ2-7; 10 nucleotides agree with TRBD2. The J call may be faulty, since TRBJ2-5 better matches the DNA end. DNA for the CDR3: TGCGCCAGTTCAATGGACGTTTCTAGCGGGGGCCGAGAGACCCAGTACTTC. It encodes CASSMDVSSGGRETQYF.